Given below is one TCR beta chain in context. This clone's antigen is unknown. No quality values exist for individual bases; no much larger clone is one base distant. CD8 naive samples were obtained by positive selection for CCR7 among CD45RO-negative cells, yielding a CD45RA+CCR7+ population from which TemRA cells were excluded. The donors were healthy, HIV-negative adults who had no recently reported acute infections or vaccinations. Every donor was a Caucasian adult living in Nashville, Tennessee, USA. Blood was obtained by leukapheresis, after which PBMCs were separated by Ficoll-Histopaque density gradient centrifugation and cryopreserved in liquid nitrogen vapor phase. Analytical flow cytometry was used to check the purity and quantity of every magnetically sorted T cell population. Each sorted fraction had its genomic DNA isolated and then quantified by UV absorbance on a Nanodrop 2000c. CDR1 and CDR2 are read off the germline V gene (reference sequence) as PRHDT and FYEKMQ. V is clipped by 3 bases and J by 5 bases, and the sequence between their germline boundaries is 14 bases long. From its cysteine to its phenylalanine, the CDR3 spans 14 amino acids. The entry retains the CDR3 DNA only, 42 bases that are in frame from base 1.

Using the deep immunoSEQ assay, TCR CDR3 regions were amplified from genomic DNA by multiplex PCR. Extracted genomic DNA from each cell subset was distributed evenly across all wells of several immunoSEQ 96-well plates, and each plate was treated as a replicate. For sorted subsets, roughly 190 ng of genomic DNA, equivalent to about 30,000 T cell genomes, went into each replicate PCR. Purified libraries were measured with a Qubit 3.0 fluorometer, size-checked on a Bioanalyzer 2100, and measured again with the KAPA Library Quantification kit. Each immunoSEQ 96-well plate was sequenced on its own single-read 150-cycle Illumina NextSeq 550 flow cell. Per the source publication's procedure: The immunoSEQ output contained only junctional sequences without quality scores, so filtering could not match that applied to full-length reads. Sequences were annotated with PyIR, a Python wrapper for IgBLAST v1.9, using IMGT germline references to assign V/J genes and CDR3. Any read was removed if the V/J assignment was weak (E-value above 1e-6), the CDR3 was missing, or the read contained stop codons, out-of-frame junctions, or ambiguous translated residues. V3J clonotypes were defined by identical inferred V gene, J gene, and CDR3 amino acid sequence. To compute the percentage overlap between repertoires, the number of shared unique clonotypes was divided by the size of the smaller repertoire. Repertoire richness was assessed with RTK rarefaction, the Chao1 estimator, and Recon v2.1 estimates of unobserved clonotypes. Generation probabilities were computed with OLGA for all TCRbeta clonotypes obtained by the gDNA method from a handful of donors. This is the immuneACCESS table as TCRdb keeps it, with only in-frame sequences that have V and J called. A part of the clones is gone; compared with another copy, unresolved V genes explain less than half, and the rest is unexplained. V, J and clone size reflect that table, while D and trimming were determined from the DNA. Present in this sample are roughly 2 million clones, about 95% of which were seen just once. The top ten constitute about 1.1% of the sample.

The source of the sample is a study of shared clonotypes between healthy human individuals (TCRdb year 2020). A note on the overall study: The cohort included a few men and a couple of women between 18 and 49 years of age. Leukapheresis yielded between about 0.85 and 10 billion PBMCs per donor. Per donor, three plates each were used for CD4 naive and CD4 memory, two for CD8 naive, and one for CD8 memory. The study deeply sequenced blood TCR repertoires of five healthy adults to estimate repertoire size and the extent of clonotype sharing between individuals. Libraries were prepared and TCR repertoires were sequenced by different laboratories using diverse techniques, in order to increase sequencing depth and limit assay-specific biases. Study-level results and caveats: Compared with non-shared clonotypes, the clonotypes found in all four sorted-subset donors had higher generation probabilities. Across four donors, around 5% of naive CD4, approximately 3.6% of naive CD8, 2% to 2.5% of memory CD4, and 0.4% of memory CD8 clonotypes were shared. Pairwise subsampling led to the expectation that sequencing depth would affect the degree of clonotype sharing among donors. Even with the large sequencing depth, rarefaction of the sorted-subset datasets indicated that sequencing was incomplete. Sampling was restricted to blood, and TCR repertoires in tissues likely differ from the TCR repertoires found in blood. Naive subsets generally had larger estimated clonotype richness than memory subsets did. The small number of donors limited the genetic and exposure-history diversity represented.

The V and J genes are TRBV13 and TRBJ2-7; TRBD2 is a weak D gene call, 5 bases matching. The sequence was collected from a man between 18 and 35 years old in good health. The sequenced material came from naive CD8+ T cells sorted from blood. In light of the paper, this sample's cell subset or site label describes: CD45RA+CCR7+. In nucleotides, the sequence is TGTGCCAGCAGCTTTAGACGGGGTAGCGACGAGCAGTACTTC. Translated, this is CASSFRRGSDEQYF.